One and the same sample provided the 3 T cell receptor beta chains below, sequenced in a study of blood T cells in healthy people across ages. Then a second PCR, running roughly 6 to 11 cycles, was carried out with a sample-barcoded 5' primer and a J-beta primer mix. Via MiXCR, TCRdb re-called the 5' RACE reads, giving one row per CDR3 protein. The sample lists approximately 600,000 distinct CDR3 sequences; 58% were seen once. Sequenced material: blood. The receptor source for this set is a man aged 55-75 years in good health.

The rearrangement links TRBV6-4 to TRBJ2-3; 15 bases align to TRBD2. Per the germline V gene, CDR1 is MRHNA and CDR2 is SNTAGT. The CDR3 has 13 residues. V was clipped by 5 bases and J by 10 bases; unmatched bases: 1. Here the CDR3 reads CASSRTSGGAQYF. The DNA of the CDR3 is TGTGCCAGCAGTCGGACTAGCGGGGGGGCGCAGTATTTT.

The J gene is TRBJ1-5, the V gene TRBV5-1, with D uncertain. Looked up from germline, CDR1 is SGHRS and CDR2 is YFSETQ. The CDR3 runs 14 residues. Trimming cost V 0 bases and J 5 bases, with 9 bases left between them. The CDR3 spells CASSLEGRHQPQHF. CDR3 DNA sequence: TGCGCCAGCAGCTTGGAGGGCAGACATCAGCCCCAGCATTTT.

This clonotype was seen a handful of times. The chain couples TRBV6-6 to TRBJ2-7; D is possibly TRBD1 (5 bases). V was cut by 6 bases and J by 2 bases, with 14 bases left in between. Germline loops: CDR1 MNHNY, CDR2 SVGAGI (reference sequence). The CDR3 runs to 14 residues. The CDR3, as DNA: TGTGCCAGCAGCCCGACAGCGCCAGCCTACGAGCAGTACTTC. Translating gives CASSPTAPAYEQYF.